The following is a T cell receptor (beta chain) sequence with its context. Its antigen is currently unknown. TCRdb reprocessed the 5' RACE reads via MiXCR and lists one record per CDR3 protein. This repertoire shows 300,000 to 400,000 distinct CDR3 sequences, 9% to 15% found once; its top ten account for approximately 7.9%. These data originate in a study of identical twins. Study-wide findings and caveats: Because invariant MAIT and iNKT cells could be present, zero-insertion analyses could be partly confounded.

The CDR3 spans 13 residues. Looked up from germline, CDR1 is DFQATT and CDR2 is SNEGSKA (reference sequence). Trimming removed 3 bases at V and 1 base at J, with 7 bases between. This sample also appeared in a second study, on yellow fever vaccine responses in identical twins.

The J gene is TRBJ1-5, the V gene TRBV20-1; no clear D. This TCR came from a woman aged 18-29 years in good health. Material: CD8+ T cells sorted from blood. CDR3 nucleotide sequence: TGCAGTGCTAGTGGAGGGAGCAATCAGCCCCAGCATTTT. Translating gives CSASGGSNQPQHF.